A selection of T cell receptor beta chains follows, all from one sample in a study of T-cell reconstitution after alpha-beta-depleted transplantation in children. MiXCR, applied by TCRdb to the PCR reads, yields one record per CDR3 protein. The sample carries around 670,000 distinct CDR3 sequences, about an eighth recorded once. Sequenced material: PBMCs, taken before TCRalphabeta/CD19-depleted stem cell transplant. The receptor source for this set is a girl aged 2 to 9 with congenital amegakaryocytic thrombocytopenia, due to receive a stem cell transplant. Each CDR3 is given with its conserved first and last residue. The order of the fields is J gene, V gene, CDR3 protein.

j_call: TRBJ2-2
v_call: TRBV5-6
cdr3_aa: CASSLVIDTGELFF

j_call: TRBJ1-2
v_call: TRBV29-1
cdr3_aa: CSVGGGLYGYTF

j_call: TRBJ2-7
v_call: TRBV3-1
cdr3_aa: CASSQVRAGVNYEQYF

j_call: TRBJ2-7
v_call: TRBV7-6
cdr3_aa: CASSSRSEQYF

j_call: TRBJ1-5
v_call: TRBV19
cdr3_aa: CASSIGGGSNQPQHF

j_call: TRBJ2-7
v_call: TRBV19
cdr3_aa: CASSIPRQGDCEQYF

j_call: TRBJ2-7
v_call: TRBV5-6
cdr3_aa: CASSLLAGPSSYEQYF

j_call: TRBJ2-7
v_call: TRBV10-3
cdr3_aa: CAISSASDEQYF

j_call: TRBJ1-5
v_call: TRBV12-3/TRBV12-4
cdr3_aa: CASSFDVGNQPQHF

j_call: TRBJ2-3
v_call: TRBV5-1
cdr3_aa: CASSFSVLGGTDTQYF

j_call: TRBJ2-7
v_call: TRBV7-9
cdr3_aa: CASSTPLGAGGEQYF

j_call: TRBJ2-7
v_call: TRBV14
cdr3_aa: CASSHGQGYYEQYF

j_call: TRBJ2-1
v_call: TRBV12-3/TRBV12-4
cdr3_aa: CASSFWAASYNEQFF